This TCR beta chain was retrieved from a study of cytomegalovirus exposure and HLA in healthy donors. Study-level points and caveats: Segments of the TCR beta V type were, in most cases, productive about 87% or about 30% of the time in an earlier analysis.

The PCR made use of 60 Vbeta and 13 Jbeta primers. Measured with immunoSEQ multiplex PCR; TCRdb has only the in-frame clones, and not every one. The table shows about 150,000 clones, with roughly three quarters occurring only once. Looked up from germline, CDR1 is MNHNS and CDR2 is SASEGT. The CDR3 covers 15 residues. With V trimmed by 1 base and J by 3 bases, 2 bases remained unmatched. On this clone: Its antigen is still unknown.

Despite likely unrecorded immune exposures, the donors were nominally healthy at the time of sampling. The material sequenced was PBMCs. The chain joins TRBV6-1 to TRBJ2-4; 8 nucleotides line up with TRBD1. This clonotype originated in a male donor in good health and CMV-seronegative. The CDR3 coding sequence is TGTGCCAGCAGTGAAGGACAGGGGTTCAAAAACATTCAGTACTTC. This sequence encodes CASSEGQGFKNIQYF.